One sample yielded the 29 T cell receptor beta chains listed below, sequenced in a study of read filtering for tumor transcriptome and immune sequencing. The library was built from around 400 ng RNA with molecular barcoded adaptors for alpha/delta and beta/gamma chains. TCRdb re-analysed the reads in MiXCR, keeping a single row per CDR3 protein. The sample has roughly 130,000 distinct CDR3 sequences; 13% are singletons. The sample was a population of CD138-negative cells sorted from bone marrow. The receptors shown here come from a donor older than 35 with multiple myeloma.

This clonotype was counted many times. The chain carries TRBV18 and TRBJ2-7; D could derive from TRBD1 or TRBD2 (5 bases each). The CDR3 contains 12 residues. Germline CDR1 KGHSH, CDR2 LQKENI. V was pared by 3 bases and J by 5 bases, with 8 bases between. The CDR3 loop is CASSPGVHEQYF. The CDR3 region has the DNA TGTGCCAGCTCACCGGGGGTCCACGAGCAGTACTTC.

This clonotype was seen ten or more times. The chain recombines TRBV7-2 with TRBJ2-3; TRBD1 might be the D (5 bases). V was pared by 2 bases and J by 6 bases, with 15 bases between. CDR1 and CDR2 from the germline V gene are SGHTA and FQGNSA. This CDR3 is 15 amino acids long. CDR3 sequence reads: CASSLIGRVRDTQYF. CDR3 DNA: TGTGCCAGCAGCTTAATAGGCAGGGTCCGGGATACGCAGTATTTT.

The sample holds many counts of this clonotype. This chain joins TRBV12-3 or TRBV12-4 and TRBJ1-2; D is ambiguous. This CDR3 has 14 residues. V shed 1 base and J shed 3 bases, with 9 bases lying between them. The chain's CDR3 is CASSLGGIDYGYTF. In DNA, the CDR3 is TGTGCCAGCAGTTTAGGAGGGATTGACTATGGCTACACCTTC.

This clonotype was observed many times. The chain uses TRBV7-9 and TRBJ2-7; D is unresolved. V dropped 2 bases and J dropped 0 bases, with 8 bases sitting between them. The CDR3 consists of 14 residues. CDR1 is SEHNR, CDR2 FQNEAQ, per germline (reference sequence). The CDR3 loop is CASSLPGSSYEQYF. CDR3 nucleotides: TGTGCCAGCAGCTTACCAGGTAGCTCCTACGAGCAGTACTTC.

This clonotype was observed at least ten times. The rearrangement uses TRBV6-6 and TRBJ1-5; 7 bases line up with TRBD1. Looked up from germline, CDR1 is MNHNY and CDR2 is SVGAGI (reference sequence). The CDR3 length is 14 residues. J was trimmed by 7 bases and V by 7 bases; bases with no gene match: 10. In DNA, the CDR3 is TGTGCCAGCAAAGACAGGGCCCTCAGGCAGCCCCAGCATTTT. Translation gives CASKDRALRQPQHF.

The chain employs TRBV5-1 and TRBJ2-5, with D perhaps assigned TRBD1 or TRBD2 (6 bases each). CDR1 and CDR2 (germline): SGHRS, YFSETQ. V was trimmed by 0 bases and J by 2 bases, leaving 14 bases between them. The CDR3 extends over 16 amino acids. DNA for the CDR3: TGCGCCAGCAGCTTGGCCAGTCGGGGGCGGCAAGAGACCCAGTACTTC. Amino acid sequence: CASSLASRGRQETQYF.

This clonotype was picked up many times. The V gene is TRBV29-1, the J gene TRBJ2-7, with D perhaps TRBD1 or TRBD2 (5 bases each). This CDR3 has 13 amino acids. Trimming took 5 bases from V and 2 from J, leaving 13 bases between them. The germline gives CDR1 SQVTM, CDR2 ANQGSEA. The CDR3 loop reads CSVFRDGPYEQYF. The CDR3 bases are TGCAGCGTTTTCCGGGACGGACCCTACGAGCAGTACTTC.

This clonotype was found many times. V usage is TRBV27 and J usage is TRBJ1-6; D perhaps matches TRBD1 (6 bases). The CDR3 has 15 amino acids. With 5 bases removed from V and 10 bases from J, the gap between germline ends came to 18 bases. From germline, CDR1 is MNHEY and CDR2 SMNVEV (reference sequence). In nucleotides, the CDR3 is TGTGCCAGCAGTGTGGGGGCTTTTTTCGGATCACCCCTCCACTTT. Protein sequence: CASSVGAFFGSPLHF.

This clonotype was seen a few times. The chain links TRBV10-2 to TRBJ1-1; D call uncertain. CDR1 is WSHSY, CDR2 SAAADI, per germline. The V and J ends lost 6 bases and 10 bases respectively, with 21 bases between them. The CDR3 spans 14 residues. The CDR3 sequence: CASSLSGEGRRAFF. The CDR3 DNA reads as TGCGCCAGCAGCCTATCGGGCGAAGGCCGGCGAGCTTTCTTT.

The sample holds many counts of this clonotype. V gene TRBV20-1 combines with J gene TRBJ2-1; 10 positions match TRBD2. The V and J ends lost 4 bases and 4 bases, in that order; junction bases with no gene match: 16. CDR3 size: 18 residues. The germline V gene encodes CDR1 DFQATT and CDR2 SNEGSKA (reference sequence). The CDR3 DNA sequence: TGCAGTGCTATCAGCGAGACGTCTAGCGGGGGAGAATACAATGAGCAGTTCTTC. Translated, it gives CSAISETSSGGEYNEQFF.

This clonotype was observed at least ten times. The V gene is TRBV7-2, the J gene TRBJ2-1, with D uncertain. Trimming shortened V by 1 base and J by 8 bases, and 9 bases separated the two germline ends. Looked up from germline, CDR1 is SGHTA and CDR2 is FQGNSA. The CDR3 loop spans 13 amino acids. For the CDR3, the DNA is TGTGCCAGCAGCTTAGAATCGGTCTATGAGCAGTTCTTC. Its translation is CASSLESVYEQFF.

This clonotype appeared many times. V is TRBV7-8 and J is TRBJ1-1; D is undetermined. The CDR3 is 13 residues long. The germline CDR1 and CDR2 sequences are SGHVS and FQNEAQ. V was trimmed by 5 bases and J by 4 bases, leaving 11 bases between them. CDR3 protein: CASSNMMGTEAFF. The CDR3 nucleotides read TGTGCCAGCAGCAATATGATGGGCACTGAAGCTTTCTTT.

Ten or more counts support this clonotype. The chain uses TRBV7-2 and TRBJ2-1; D gene uncertain. This CDR3 contains 12 residues. V shed 1 base and J shed 8 bases, with 6 bases lying between them. CDR1 is SGHTA and CDR2 is FQGNSA in the germline V gene. The CDR3 sequence: CASSLVGDEQFF. DNA for the CDR3: TGTGCCAGCAGCTTAGTTGGCGATGAGCAGTTCTTC.

Many counts were recorded for this clonotype. The CDR3 is CAISESAAPTGELFF. The CDR3 coding sequence is TGTGCCATCAGTGAGTCGGCTGCGCCTACCGGGGAGCTGTTTTTT. The chain is built from TRBV10-3 and TRBJ2-2, with D hard to call. The CDR3 is 15 amino acids. The germline CDR1 and CDR2 sequences are ENHRY and SYGVKD. Between the trimmed V and J ends, which lost 0 bases and 5 bases, there was a span of 10 bases.

At least ten counts were recorded for this clonotype. CDR3 coding DNA: TGTGCCAGCTCCAGCCTTCGGGGACTTGTCGAGACCCAGTACTTC. It translates to CASSSLRGLVETQYF. The chain has TRBV6-5 and TRBJ2-5; a possible D gene is TRBD2 (6 bases). The CDR3 spans 15 residues. Trimming removed 8 bases at V and 5 bases at J, with 21 bases between. Germline lookup yields CDR1 MNHEY and CDR2 SVGAGI.

At least ten counts were recorded for this clonotype. The V call is TRBV20-1, the J call TRBJ2-1; 8 nucleotides line up with TRBD2. This CDR3 has 14 amino acids. Looked up from germline, CDR1 is DFQATT and CDR2 is SNEGSKA (reference sequence). The V gene end was trimmed by 0 bases and the J gene end by 8 bases; junction bases not matched to a gene: 6. The CDR3, as DNA: TGCAGTGCTAGAGACAGCGGGAGTACCGATGAGCAGTTCTTC. Residues: CSARDSGSTDEQFF.

The table lists this clonotype with many counts. The V and J genes are TRBV30 and TRBJ2-6, with D possibly being TRBD1 (5 bases). This CDR3 has 13 residues. V lost 4 bases to trimming and J lost 1 base, with 5 bases between them. Germline V gene lookup returns CDR1 GTSNPN and CDR2 SVGIG (reference sequence). The CDR3 spells CAWTGSGANVLTF. In DNA form, the CDR3 reads TGTGCCTGGACAGGGTCTGGGGCCAACGTCCTGACTTTC.

This clonotype was seen at least ten times. The chain joins TRBV9 to TRBJ2-1; D is unclear. Germline CDR1 and CDR2: SGDLS and YYNGEE. The CDR3 consists of 12 residues. The germline V and J ends were trimmed by 2 bases and 11 bases, with 11 bases remaining between them. The CDR3 DNA is TGTGCCAGCAGCGTGCCCGGCCCTAAGCAGTTCTTC. Its protein product is CASSVPGPKQFF.

The chain uses TRBV10-1 and TRBJ2-2, with D possibly being TRBD2 (6 bases). Germline V CDR1 and CDR2: WNHNN, SYGVQD (reference sequence). V lost 2 bases and J 6 bases, leaving 13 bases between the germline ends. This CDR3 has 15 amino acids. DNA of the CDR3: TGCGCCAGCAGTGAGCGGAGGGGTGTACCCGGGGAGCTGTTTTTT. This encodes CASSERRGVPGELFF.

This clonotype was seen ten or more times. The rearrangement joins TRBV19 to TRBJ2-7; 7 nucleotides line up with TRBD1. The germline CDR1 and CDR2 sequences are LNHDA and SQIVND (reference sequence). The trim removed 10 bases at V and 6 bases at J, leaving 12 bases unmatched. There are 13 residues in the CDR3. The CDR3 loop is CAISTGPAGEQYF. In DNA, the CDR3 is TGTGCCATTTCGACAGGGCCTGCTGGCGAGCAGTACTTC.

This clonotype has at least ten counts. This rearrangement joins TRBV7-8 to TRBJ1-2; D possibly corresponds to TRBD1 (5 bases). Germline V gives CDR1 SGHVS, CDR2 FQNEAQ. The CDR3 sequence is 17 residues long. V was trimmed by 5 bases and J by 4 bases, leaving 23 bases between them. The CDR3 loop is CASSKSRDFISSYGYTF. The CDR3 region has the DNA TGTGCCAGCAGCAAGAGCCGGGACTTCATTTCCTCCTATGGCTACACCTTC.

As to this clonotype: With a much larger clone just one base away, this may be a read error. This rearrangement joins TRBV7-9 to TRBJ1-2; no firm D call. V was clipped by 3 bases and J by 8 bases, with 10 bases between them. The V gene's germline CDR1 is SEHNR and CDR2 FQNEAQ (reference sequence). The CDR3 runs to 12 residues. DNA for the CDR3: TGTGCCAGCAGCTTCGGCAGGCGGGGCTACACCTTC. Translating gives CASSFGRRGYTF.

This clonotype was counted at least ten times. The genes are TRBV5-1 and TRBJ1-6, with D possibly matching TRBD1 (5 bases). The CDR3 extends over 14 amino acids. Per germline, CDR1 SGHRS and CDR2 YFSETQ. The V and J ends lost 4 bases and 7 bases respectively, with 12 bases between them. CDR3 nucleotide sequence: TGCGCCAGCAGCGTCCGGGACTTGAATTCACCCCTCCACTTT. It codes for CASSVRDLNSPLHF.

The sample holds many counts of this clonotype. This chain links TRBV12-3 or TRBV12-4 with TRBJ1-1, with D possibly matching TRBD1 (6 bases). This CDR3 region has 15 residues. V lost 5 bases, J lost 5 bases, and 18 bases lay in between. Written as DNA, the CDR3 is TGTGCCAGCAGTCCCTTGACGGGACAATCGACTGAAGCTTTCTTT. Its translation is CASSPLTGQSTEAFF.

In the case of this clonotype: A much larger clone lies a single base off, so this may be a read error. The chain combines TRBV14 with TRBJ1-1, with D hard to call. CDR3 length: 13 amino acids. CDR1 is SGHDN and CDR2 is FVKESK in the germline V gene. The CDR3 loop reads CAGSPGPDTEAFF. CDR3 coding DNA: TGTGCCGGCAGCCCAGGACCGGACACTGAAGCTTTCTTT.

A word on this clonotype: The CDR3 does not close with the conserved phenylalanine or tryptophan, likely indicating a read error. No DNA is shown, since the ends of the CDR3 on it are uncertain; the CDR3 is the one TCRdb lists. The V gene is TRBV5-1, the J gene TRBJ2-1; TRBD2 was called by the table and not checked on the DNA. The length of the CDR3 is 16 amino acids, counting both ends. Germline-derived CDR1 and CDR2 are SGHRS and YFSETQ. CDR3 in amino acids: CASSSGLALSSLELFI.

The J gene is TRBJ2-3, the V gene TRBV6-5; no reliable D call. The CDR3 is 14 amino acids. The V and J ends lost 8 bases and 3 bases respectively, with 15 bases between them. The germline CDR1 and CDR2 sequences are MNHEY and SVGAGI. CDR3 nucleotides: TGTGCCAGCGGCCAGGCGGTTGGGACAGATACGCAGTATTTT. Translated: CASGQAVGTDTQYF.

This clonotype was seen many times. V usage is TRBV7-9 and J usage is TRBJ2-1; TRBD1 matches at 7 bases. CDR1 is SEHNR, CDR2 FQNEAQ, per germline (reference sequence). J was trimmed by 6 bases and V by 3 bases; bases with no gene match: 14. The CDR3 totals 17 residues. CDR3 loop: CASSLETGVPGFNEQFF. CDR3 in DNA: TGTGCCAGCAGCTTGGAAACAGGGGTCCCGGGTTTCAATGAGCAGTTCTTC. The full variable domain, in which reference TRBV7-9 and TRBJ2-1 provide the parts outside the CDR3, is DTGVSQNPRHKITKRGQNVTFRCDPISEHNRLYWYRQTLGQGPEFLTYFQNEAQLEKSRLLSDRFSAERPKGSFSTLEIQRTEQGDSAMYLCASSLETGVPGFNEQFFGPGTRLTVL.

This clonotype was counted many times. This chain joins TRBV7-2 and TRBJ2-1, with D hard to call. Trimming took off 5 bases at V and 0 bases at J, with 17 bases between the two ends. The CDR3 contains 17 residues. Germline V lookup: CDR1 SGHTA, CDR2 FQGNSA. The CDR3 protein is CASSRAGNTFSYNEQFF. For the CDR3, the DNA is TGTGCCAGCAGCAGAGCAGGAAACACTTTCTCCTACAATGAGCAGTTCTTC.